Listed below are T cell receptor beta chains from one sample, sequenced in a study of spatial heterogeneity in lung cancer. TCRdb independently ran MiXCR on the 5' RACE reads; one entry per CDR3 protein. Of 55,000 to 70,000 distinct CDR3 sequences in the sample, roughly 6.4% are singletons; the top ten hold under 15%. The specimen was PBMCs, collected at surgery. These receptors all come from a female donor with early-stage non-small cell lung cancer. Both conserved end residues are part of each CDR3. The D gene is left open where the match is weak. Clone size is stated in some rows and not others, as once, few, many or a class when expanded.

few,TRBV7-2,-,TRBJ2-2,CASREGTNTGELFF,TGTGCCAGCAGGGAGGGCACGAACACCGGGGAGCTGTTTTTT
-,TRBV7-3,-,TRBJ2-3,CASSLGLATTDTQYF,TGTGCCAGCAGCTTAGGGCTAGCGACGACAGATACGCAGTATTTT
-,TRBV20-1,-,TRBJ2-1,CSAPGLTPSRNEQFF,TGCAGTGCTCCGGGACTTACTCCCTCTCGAAATGAGCAGTTCTTC
-,TRBV29-1,TRBD1,TRBJ2-2,CSADRGGNTGELFF,TGCAGCGCTGACAGGGGAGGTAACACCGGGGAGCTGTTTTTT
few,TRBV20-1,-,TRBJ1-1,CSARDSPKRQRRDTEAFF,TGCAGTGCTAGAGATTCCCCAAAACGACAGAGACGGGACACTGAAGCTTTCTTT
many,TRBV5-1,TRBD1,TRBJ1-1,CASSQTGETEAFF,TGCGCCAGCAGCCAGACAGGGGAGACTGAAGCTTTCTTT
few,TRBV20-1,-,TRBJ2-5,CSAQTGPGQETQYF,TGCAGTGCCCAGACAGGCCCGGGACAAGAGACCCAGTACTTC
many,TRBV7-3,-,TRBJ2-2,CASSPLGPTGELFF,TGTGCCAGCAGCCCCCTGGGACCAACAGGGGAGCTGTTTTTT
many,TRBV7-2,-,TRBJ1-5,CASSLSPSGQPQHF,TGTGCCAGCAGCTTATCGCCTTCAGGGCAGCCCCAGCATTTT
many,TRBV20-1,TRBD1,TRBJ1-6,CSAPRDRNSPLHF,TGCAGTGCCCCCCGGGACAGGAATTCACCCCTCCACTTT
few,TRBV29-1,TRBD1,TRBJ2-1,CSSRGPSYNEQFF,TGCAGCTCGAGGGGGCCGTCCTACAATGAGCAGTTCTTC
-,TRBV3-1,-,TRBJ2-7,CASSRGSYEQYF,TGTGCCAGCAGCCGTGGCTCCTACGAGCAGTACTTC
medium-sized,TRBV7-2,-,TRBJ1-1,CASSLQGYTEAFF,TGTGCCAGCAGCTTACAGGGGTACACTGAAGCTTTCTTT
-,TRBV28,TRBD1,TRBJ1-5,CASSLGQGSQPQHF,TGTGCCAGCAGCCTTGGACAGGGTAGTCAGCCCCAGCATTTT
few,TRBV20-1,-,TRBJ2-1,CSARPPGGADNEQFF,TGCAGTGCTAGACCCCCCGGCGGGGCCGACAATGAGCAGTTCTTC
many,TRBV5-6,-,TRBJ2-7,CASSLAGSYEQYF,TGTGCCAGCTCGTTGGCGGGGTCCTACGAGCAGTACTTC
many,TRBV28,-,TRBJ2-3,CASSPGGTDTQYF,TGTGCCAGCAGTCCGGGCGGCACAGATACGCAGTATTTT
few,TRBV7-2,-,TRBJ1-4,CASSLNGPWEKLFF,TGTGCCAGCAGCTTGAACGGACCGTGGGAAAAACTGTTTTTT
-,TRBV12-3/TRBV12-4,-,TRBJ1-1,CASRTAELMNTEAFF,TGTGCCAGCCGGACAGCAGAGCTCATGAACACTGAAGCTTTCTTT
few,TRBV12-3/TRBV12-4,-,TRBJ2-3,CASSSVPGTDTQYF,TGTGCCAGCAGTTCGGTCCCTGGCACAGATACGCAGTATTTT
many,TRBV20-1,-,TRBJ2-5,CSAKGEAVGETQYF,TGCAGTGCTAAAGGGGAGGCTGTCGGGGAGACCCAGTACTTC
few,TRBV20-1,TRBD1,TRBJ1-2,CSAISGQGASFGYTF,TGCAGTGCTATTTCTGGACAGGGGGCCTCATTCGGCTACACCTTC
few,TRBV7-7,-,TRBJ2-5,CASSLGPVQETQYF,TGTGCTAGCAGCTTAGGACCAGTCCAAGAGACCCAGTACTTC
many,TRBV14,-,TRBJ2-1,CASRDTSSSYNEQFF,TGTGCCAGCAGGGATACATCGAGCTCCTACAATGAGCAGTTCTTC
many,TRBV10-3,TRBD1,TRBJ1-1,CAISLLGQGADTEAFF,TGTGCCATCAGCCTACTCGGACAGGGGGCGGACACTGAAGCTTTCTTT
few,TRBV5-6,-,TRBJ1-5,CASSLDPNQPQHF,TGTGCCAGCAGCTTGGACCCAAATCAGCCCCAGCATTTT
few,TRBV14,TRBD1,TRBJ2-7,CASTPPGRGPYEQYF,TGTGCCAGCACCCCCCCCGGAAGGGGGCCCTACGAGCAGTACTTC
many,TRBV20-1,TRBD1,TRBJ1-6,CSAPDRGQTYNSPLHF,TGCAGTGCTCCGGACAGGGGGCAAACCTATAATTCACCCCTCCACTTT
many,TRBV13,TRBD2,TRBJ2-2,CATAPGLAGGPRNTGELFF,TGTGCCACTGCGCCGGGACTAGCGGGAGGGCCAAGGAACACCGGGGAGCTGTTTTTT
few,TRBV29-1,-,TRBJ1-1,CSVGRENEAFF,TGCAGCGTTGGCAGGGAGAATGAAGCTTTCTTT
few,TRBV7-9,-,TRBJ1-1,CASSLGQQTTEAFF,TGTGCCAGCAGCTTAGGGCAACAGACCACTGAAGCTTTCTTT
-,TRBV3-1,-,TRBJ2-1,CASSQSRILGDEQFF,TGTGCCAGCAGCCAATCCCGGATCCTAGGCGATGAGCAGTTCTTC
many,TRBV20-1,-,TRBJ2-7,CSARELAGGKYEQYF,TGCAGTGCTAGAGAGTTGGCTGGGGGGAAGTACGAGCAGTACTTC
many,TRBV27,-,TRBJ2-3,CASSSGFSTDTQYF,TGTGCCAGCAGTTCGGGCTTTAGCACAGATACGCAGTATTTT
few,TRBV6-5,TRBD1,TRBJ2-5,CASSQGQGMETQYF,TGTGCCAGCAGTCAGGGACAGGGAATGGAGACCCAGTACTTC
many,TRBV6-6,-,TRBJ1-3,CASSYSAIGNTIYF,TGTGCCAGCAGTTACTCAGCAATTGGAAACACCATATATTTT
few,TRBV6-1,TRBD2,TRBJ2-6,CATGLAGGGGANVLTF,TGTGCCACCGGACTAGCGGGAGGAGGCGGGGCCAACGTCCTGACTTTC
many,TRBV7-3,-,TRBJ1-3,CASSLLAGRAGNTIYF,TGTGCCAGCAGCTTATTGGCAGGGCGCGCTGGAAACACCATATATTTT
many,TRBV10-3,TRBD2,TRBJ2-3,CAISLAGVADTQYF,TGTGCCATCAGCCTAGCGGGGGTGGCAGATACGCAGTATTTT
many,TRBV11-2,-,TRBJ2-7,CASSLAQSSYEQYF,TGTGCCAGCAGCTTAGCCCAGAGCTCCTACGAGCAGTACTTC
many,TRBV12-3/TRBV12-4,-,TRBJ2-3,CASSLVAQGNTQYF,TGTGCCAGCAGTTTAGTCGCCCAAGGGAATACGCAGTATTTT
many,TRBV5-1,-,TRBJ1-1,CASSLASLDKNTEAFF,TGCGCCAGCAGCTTGGCATCGCTGGATAAGAACACTGAAGCTTTCTTT
many,TRBV21-1,-,TRBJ1-2,CASSKRAHGYTF,TGTGCCAGCAGCAAAAGGGCCCATGGCTACACCTTC
many,TRBV7-9,-,TRBJ2-1,CASSLVRGIYNEQFF,TGTGCCAGCAGCTTGGTGCGGGGAATTTACAATGAGCAGTTCTTC
many,TRBV24-1,TRBD1,TRBJ1-5,CATQGANQPQHF,TGTGCCACCCAGGGGGCTAATCAGCCCCAGCATTTT
many,TRBV12-3/TRBV12-4,-,TRBJ2-5,CASSSQRLQETQYF,TGTGCCAGCAGTTCCCAGCGGCTACAAGAGACCCAGTACTTC
-,TRBV5-4,-,TRBJ2-1,CASSLGGALYNEQFF,TGTGCCAGCAGCTTAGGCGGGGCACTCTACAATGAGCAGTTCTTC